A selection of T cell receptor beta chains follows, all from one sample in a study of shared T cell receptors in the human thymus. Clones were sequenced by immunoSEQ multiplex PCR, and TCRdb holds only the in-frame ones, with some missing. The table shows hundreds of thousands of clones, with more than 70% occurring only once. This sample also belongs to another study, concerning human thymus T cells.

Material for sequencing was thymocytes. These receptors were taken from a boy under two years old with a congenital heart defect. Each CDR3 is given with its conserved first and last residue. A D gene is named only where the DNA matches it firmly. A clone size is listed for some rows: how often the clone was seen (once, few, many), or a class if it is expanded.

NA | TRBJ2-1 | TRBV2 | NA | CASSDRGYNEQFF | TGTGCCAGCAGTGATAGGGGTTACAATGAGCAGTTCTTC
NA | TRBJ2-7 | TRBV11-2 | NA | CASSFEGGQSSYEQYF | TGTGCCAGCAGCTTTGAGGGCGGGCAGAGCTCCTACGAGCAGTACTTC
NA | TRBJ2-1 | TRBV29-1 | TRBD2 | CSVDPIAGSSYNEQFF | TGCAGCGTTGACCCAATAGCGGGCAGCTCCTACAATGAGCAGTTCTTC
NA | TRBJ2-3 | TRBV14 | NA | CASSQSKGWGLTSTDTQYF | TGTGCCAGCAGCCAAAGTAAGGGTTGGGGGCTGACTAGCACAGATACGCAGTATTTT
NA | TRBJ1-4 | TRBV6-1 | NA | CASTADRRHQKLFF | TGTGCCAGCACCGCCGACAGGAGGCACCAAAAACTGTTTTTT
few | TRBJ2-6 | TRBV5-6 | TRBD1 | CASSLWDSESSGANVLTF | TGTGCCAGCAGCTTGTGGGACAGTGAAAGCTCTGGGGCCAACGTCCTGACTTTC
NA | TRBJ1-2 | TRBV7-2 | NA | CASSAPREGEGYTF | TGTGCCAGCAGCGCCCCTAGGGAGGGTGAAGGCTACACCTTC
NA | TRBJ2-7 | TRBV4-3 | NA | CASSQAPGGHPESEQYF | TGCGCCAGCAGCCAAGCCCCAGGGGGGCACCCAGAGAGCGAGCAGTACTTC
NA | TRBJ1-6 | TRBV15 | NA | CATSMEGSPLHF | TGTGCCACCAGCATGGAGGGGTCACCCCTCCACTTT
NA | TRBJ1-2 | TRBV6-1 | NA | CASTGGRGNGYTF | TGTGCCAGCACGGGGGGCAGGGGCAACGGCTACACCTTC
few | TRBJ2-5 | TRBV9 | NA | CASSVGLSDQETQYF | TGTGCCAGCAGCGTTGGGCTTAGCGACCAAGAGACCCAGTACTTC
NA | TRBJ1-4 | TRBV18 | TRBD1 | CASSPRPGQTWEKLFF | TGTGCCAGCTCACCGCGCCCGGGACAGACTTGGGAAAAACTGTTTTTT
NA | TRBJ2-3 | TRBV14 | TRBD2 | CASSPIAGGPTDTQYF | TGTGCCAGCAGCCCAATAGCGGGGGGCCCCACAGATACGCAGTATTTT
few | TRBJ1-2 | TRBV6-1 | NA | CASKSQGMYGYTF | TGTGCCAGCAAGAGTCAGGGGATGTATGGCTACACCTTC
NA | TRBJ1-1 | TRBV9 | NA | CASSALPSTGEAEAFF | TGTGCCAGCAGCGCCCTACCATCGACAGGTGAAGCTGAAGCTTTCTTT
NA | TRBJ1-2 | TRBV27 | NA | CASSLFGVPSIGGYTF | TGTGCCAGCAGTTTATTCGGGGTCCCCTCTATCGGTGGCTACACCTTC
NA | TRBJ2-3 | TRBV5-4 | TRBD2 | CASSGSGLAASTDTQYF | TGTGCCAGCAGCGGCTCGGGACTAGCGGCCAGCACAGATACGCAGTATTTT
NA | TRBJ1-5 | TRBV6-5 | TRBD1 | CASSYSGQNNQPQHF | TGTGCCAGCAGTTACTCGGGACAGAACAATCAGCCCCAGCATTTT
once | TRBJ1-6 | TRBV15 | TRBD1 | CATSRDNSQGARRLNSPLHF | TGTGCCACCAGCAGAGATAATTCGCAGGGGGCCCGAAGACTAAATTCACCCCTCCACTTT
NA | TRBJ2-1 | TRBV18 | NA | CASSLRNEQFF | TGTGCCAGCTCACTGCGCAATGAGCAGTTCTTC
NA | TRBJ2-7 | TRBV4-3 | NA | CASSTGLTLGTYEQYF | TGCGCCAGCAGCACCGGACTTACCCTAGGAACCTACGAGCAGTACTTC
NA | TRBJ2-1 | TRBV4-1 | TRBD2 | CASSQGRAGARLRNEQFF | TGCGCCAGCAGCCAAGGGCGAGCGGGAGCACGACTACGTAATGAGCAGTTCTTC
NA | TRBJ2-7 | TRBV29-1 | NA | CSVESSGTYEQYF | TGCAGCGTTGAGTCGAGTGGTACCTACGAGCAGTACTTC
NA | TRBJ1-4 | TRBV15 | TRBD1 | CATSREPRQGATFGMGTNEKLFF | TGTGCCACCAGCAGAGAACCTCGACAGGGGGCAACTTTCGGTATGGGAACTAATGAAAAACTGTTTTTT
NA | TRBJ2-7 | TRBV25-1 | NA | CASSESRGCEQYF | TGTGCCAGCAGTGAGTCCAGGGGATGCGAGCAGTACTTC
NA | TRBJ1-2 | TRBV10-3 | TRBD1 | CAISESRQGVVGYTF | TGTGCCATCAGTGAGTCAAGGCAGGGGGTCGTAGGCTACACCTTC
NA | TRBJ2-2 | TRBV9 | NA | CASSVSGTGELFF | TGTGCCAGCAGCGTATCCGGCACCGGGGAGCTGTTTTTT
NA | TRBJ2-5 | TRBV25-1 | TRBD1 | CASSGGQGGKETQYF | TGTGCCAGCAGTGGGGGACAGGGAGGGAAAGAGACCCAGTACTTC
NA | TRBJ1-4 | TRBV5-1 | TRBD1 | CASSKDRAGELFF | TGCGCCAGCAGCAAGGACAGGGCGGGTGAACTGTTTTTT
once | TRBJ2-5 | TRBV2 | TRBD1 | CASSDRDIETQYF | TGTGCCAGCAGCGACAGGGACATCGAGACCCAGTACTTC
NA | TRBJ1-5 | TRBV19 | NA | CASSITGGLQPQHF | TGTGCCAGTAGTATCACGGGGGGGCTTCAGCCCCAGCATTTT
once | TRBJ2-3 | TRBV2 | TRBD2 | CASSDFGTSGSIPTDTQYF | TGTGCCAGCAGTGACTTCGGGACTAGCGGCTCGATCCCCACAGATACGCAGTATTTT
NA | TRBJ2-7 | TRBV5-6 | NA | CASSSGRQDRPYEQYF | TGTGCCAGCAGCTCCGGGCGACAGGACCGACCCTACGAGCAGTACTTC
NA | TRBJ1-5 | TRBV15 | NA | CATSSPSHQGNSNQPQHF | TGTGCCACCAGCAGTCCAAGCCACCAGGGCAATAGCAATCAGCCCCAGCATTTT
few | TRBJ1-2 | TRBV25-1 | NA | CASSKWGSGYTF | TGTGCCAGCAGTAAATGGGGCTCTGGCTACACCTTC
NA | TRBJ1-5 | TRBV5-4 | NA | CASSYTGRGSNQPQHF | TGTGCCAGCAGCTATACAGGTCGAGGAAGCAATCAGCCCCAGCATTTT
NA | TRBJ2-1 | TRBV11-2 | TRBD2 | CASSLYGRWNNEQFF | TGTGCCAGCAGCTTATACGGGAGGTGGAACAATGAGCAGTTCTTC
once | TRBJ2-5 | TRBV14 | NA | CASSQPRQELQETQYF | TGTGCCAGCAGCCAACCCCGACAGGAACTCCAAGAGACCCAGTACTTC
NA | TRBJ2-3 | TRBV13 | NA | CASSFRVALTDTQYF | TGTGCCAGCAGCTTCAGGGTAGCCCTCACAGATACGCAGTATTTT
NA | TRBJ2-4 | TRBV28 | TRBD1 | CASSLPMNRGPKNIQYF | TGTGCCAGCAGCCTACCAATGAACAGGGGCCCCAAAAACATTCAGTACTTC
few | TRBJ1-4 | TRBV18 | TRBD1 | CASSLDRALIATNEKLFF | TGTGCCAGCTCATTGGACAGGGCATTAATTGCAACTAATGAAAAACTGTTTTTT
NA | TRBJ1-1 | TRBV7-4 | NA | CASSPPWTGGSVTEAFF | TGTGCCAGCAGCCCCCCCTGGACGGGGGGGAGCGTGACTGAAGCTTTCTTT
NA | TRBJ2-6 | TRBV5-1 | NA | CASSLGTGWASGANVLTF | TGCGCCAGCAGCTTGGGCACAGGGTGGGCATCTGGGGCCAACGTCCTGACTTTC